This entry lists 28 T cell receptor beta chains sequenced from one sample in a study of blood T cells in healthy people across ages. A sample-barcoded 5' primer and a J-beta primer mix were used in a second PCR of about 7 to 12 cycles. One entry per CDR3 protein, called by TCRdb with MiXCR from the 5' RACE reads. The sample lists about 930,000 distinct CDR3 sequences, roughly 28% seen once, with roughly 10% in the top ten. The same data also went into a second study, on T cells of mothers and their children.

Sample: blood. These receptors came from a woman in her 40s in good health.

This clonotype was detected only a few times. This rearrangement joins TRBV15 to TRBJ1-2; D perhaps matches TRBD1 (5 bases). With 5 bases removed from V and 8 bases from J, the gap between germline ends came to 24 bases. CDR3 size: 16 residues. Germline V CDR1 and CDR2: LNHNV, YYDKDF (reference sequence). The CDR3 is CATSSRQVQGWGGYTF. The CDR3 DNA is TGTGCCACCAGCTCCCGCCAGGTCCAGGGATGGGGAGGCTACACCTTC.

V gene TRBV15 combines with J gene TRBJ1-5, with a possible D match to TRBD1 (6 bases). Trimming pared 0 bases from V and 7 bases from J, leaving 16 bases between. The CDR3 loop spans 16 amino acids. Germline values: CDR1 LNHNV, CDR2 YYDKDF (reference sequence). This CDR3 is CATSRDKRGGGQPQHF. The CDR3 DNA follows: TGTGCCACCAGCAGAGATAAAAGAGGGGGAGGGCAGCCCCAGCATTTT.

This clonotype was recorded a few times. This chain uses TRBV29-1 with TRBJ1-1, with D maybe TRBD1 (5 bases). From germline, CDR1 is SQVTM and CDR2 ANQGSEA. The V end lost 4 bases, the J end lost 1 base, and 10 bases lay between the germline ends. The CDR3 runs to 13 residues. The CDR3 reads CSVGGGENTEAFF. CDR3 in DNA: TGCAGCGTTGGTGGGGGGGAGAACACTGAAGCTTTCTTT.

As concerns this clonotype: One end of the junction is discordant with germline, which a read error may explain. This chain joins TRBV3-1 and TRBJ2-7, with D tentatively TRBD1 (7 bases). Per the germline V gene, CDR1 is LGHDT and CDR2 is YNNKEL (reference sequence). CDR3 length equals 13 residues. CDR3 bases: TGTGCCAGCAGCCGCGGAGGGGGCTACGGGCAGTACTTC. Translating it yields CASSRGGGYGQYF.

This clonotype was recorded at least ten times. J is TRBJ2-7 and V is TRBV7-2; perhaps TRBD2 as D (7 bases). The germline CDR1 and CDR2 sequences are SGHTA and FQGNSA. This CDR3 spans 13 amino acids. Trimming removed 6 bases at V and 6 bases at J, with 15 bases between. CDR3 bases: TGTGCCAGCAGACCTCCTGGGGGGGCCGAGCAGTACTTC. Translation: CASRPPGGAEQYF.

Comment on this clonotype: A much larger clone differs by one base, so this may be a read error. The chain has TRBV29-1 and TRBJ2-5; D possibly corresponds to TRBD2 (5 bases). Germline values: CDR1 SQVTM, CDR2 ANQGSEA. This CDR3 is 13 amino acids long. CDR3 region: CCVVPGGKGTQYF. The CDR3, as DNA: TGCTGCGTTGTACCAGGAGGCAAAGGGACCCAGTACTTC. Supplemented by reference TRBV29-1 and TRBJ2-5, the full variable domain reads SAVISQKPSRDICQRGTSLTIQCQVDSQVTMMFWYRQQPGQSLTLIATANQGSEATYESGFVIDKFPISRPNLTFSTLTVSNMSPEDSSIYLCCVVPGGKGTQYFGPGTRLLVL.

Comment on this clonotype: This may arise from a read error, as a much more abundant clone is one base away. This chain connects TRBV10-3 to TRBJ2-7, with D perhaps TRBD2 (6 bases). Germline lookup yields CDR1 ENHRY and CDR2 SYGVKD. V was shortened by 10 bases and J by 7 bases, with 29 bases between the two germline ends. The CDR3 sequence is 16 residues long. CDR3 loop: CASGVGTSSSYNEQYF. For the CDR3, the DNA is TGTGCCAGCGGGGTGGGCACCTCTAGCTCCTACAATGAGCAGTACTTC.

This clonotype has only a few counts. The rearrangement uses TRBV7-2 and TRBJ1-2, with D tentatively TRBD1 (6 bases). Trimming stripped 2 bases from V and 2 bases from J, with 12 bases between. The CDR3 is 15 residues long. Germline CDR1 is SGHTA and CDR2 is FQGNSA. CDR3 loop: CASSLFGGLNYGYTF. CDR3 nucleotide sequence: TGTGCCAGCAGCTTATTTGGGGGGCTCAACTATGGCTACACCTTC.

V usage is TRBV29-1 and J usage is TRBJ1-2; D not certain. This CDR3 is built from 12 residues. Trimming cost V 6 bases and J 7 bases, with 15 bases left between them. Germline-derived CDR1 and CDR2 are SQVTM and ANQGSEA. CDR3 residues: CSVEGPKGGYTF. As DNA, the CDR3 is TGCAGCGTCGAGGGCCCCAAGGGTGGCTACACCTTC.

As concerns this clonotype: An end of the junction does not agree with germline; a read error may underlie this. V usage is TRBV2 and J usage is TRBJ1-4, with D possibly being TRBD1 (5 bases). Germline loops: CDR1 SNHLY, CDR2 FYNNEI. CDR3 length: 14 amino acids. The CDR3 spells CTSSKGTVTEKLFF. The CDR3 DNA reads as TGTACCAGCAGTAAAGGGACGGTGACCGAAAAACTGTTTTTT.

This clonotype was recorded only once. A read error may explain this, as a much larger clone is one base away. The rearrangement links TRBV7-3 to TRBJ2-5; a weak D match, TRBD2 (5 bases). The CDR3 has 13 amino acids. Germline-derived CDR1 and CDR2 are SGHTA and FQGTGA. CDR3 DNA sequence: TGTGCCAGCAGCCCCGGGGTTGAAGAGACCCCGTACTTC. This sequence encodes CASSPGVEETPYF.

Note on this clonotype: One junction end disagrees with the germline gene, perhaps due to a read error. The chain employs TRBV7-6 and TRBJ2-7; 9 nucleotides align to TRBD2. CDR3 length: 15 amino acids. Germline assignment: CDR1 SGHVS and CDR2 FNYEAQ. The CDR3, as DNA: TGTGCCAGCAGCTTAGCTAGCGGGGGTTCCTACGAGCAGTGCTTC. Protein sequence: CASSLASGGSYEQCF.

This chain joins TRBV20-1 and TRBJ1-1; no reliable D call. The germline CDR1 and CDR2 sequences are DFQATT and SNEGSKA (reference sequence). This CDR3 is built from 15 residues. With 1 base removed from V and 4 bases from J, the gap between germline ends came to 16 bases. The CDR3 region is CSARGELGSFTEAFF. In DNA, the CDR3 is TGCAGTGCTAGAGGGGAGCTAGGTAGTTTCACTGAAGCTTTCTTT.

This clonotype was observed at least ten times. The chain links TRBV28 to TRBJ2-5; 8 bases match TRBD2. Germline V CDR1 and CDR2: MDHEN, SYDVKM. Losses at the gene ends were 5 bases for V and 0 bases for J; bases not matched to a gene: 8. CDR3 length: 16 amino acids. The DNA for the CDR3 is TGTGCCAGCAGTGCCCCGGGGGGGTCGTACCAAGAGACCCAGTACTTC. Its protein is CASSAPGGSYQETQYF.

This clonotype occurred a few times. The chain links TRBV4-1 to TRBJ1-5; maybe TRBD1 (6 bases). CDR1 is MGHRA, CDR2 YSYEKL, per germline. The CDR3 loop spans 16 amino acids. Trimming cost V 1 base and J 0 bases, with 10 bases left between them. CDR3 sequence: CASSQGRGSSNQPQHF. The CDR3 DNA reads TGCGCCAGCAGCCAAGGGAGGGGGAGTAGCAATCAGCCCCAGCATTTT.

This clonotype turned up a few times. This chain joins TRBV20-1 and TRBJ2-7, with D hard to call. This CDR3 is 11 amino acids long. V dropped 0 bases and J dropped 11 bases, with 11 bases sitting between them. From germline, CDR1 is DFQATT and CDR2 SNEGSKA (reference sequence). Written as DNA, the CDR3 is TGCAGTGCTAGAGATTTGCCAGATGAGTACTTC. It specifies CSARDLPDEYF.

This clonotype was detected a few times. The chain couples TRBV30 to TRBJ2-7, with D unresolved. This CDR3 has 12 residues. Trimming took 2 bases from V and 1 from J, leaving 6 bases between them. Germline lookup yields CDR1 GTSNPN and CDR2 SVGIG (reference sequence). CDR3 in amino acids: CAWSRQSYEQYF. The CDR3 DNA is TGTGCCTGGAGTCGGCAGTCCTACGAGCAGTACTTC. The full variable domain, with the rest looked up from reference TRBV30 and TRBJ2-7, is SQTIHQWPATLVQPVGSPLSLECTVEGTSNPNLYWYRQAAGRGLQLLFYSVGIGQISSEVPQNLSASRPQDRQFILSSKKLLLSDSGFYLCAWSRQSYEQYFGPGTRLTVT.

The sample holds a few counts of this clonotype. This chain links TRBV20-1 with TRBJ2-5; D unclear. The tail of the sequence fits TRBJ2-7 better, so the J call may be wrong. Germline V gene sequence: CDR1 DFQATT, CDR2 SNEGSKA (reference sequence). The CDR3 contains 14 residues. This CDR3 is CSARDTGPVHEQYF. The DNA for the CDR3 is TGCAGTGCTAGAGATACCGGACCCGTCCACGAGCAGTACTTC.

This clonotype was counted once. CDR3 residues: CASSSKAGGPYNEQFF. The CDR3 DNA sequence: TGTGCCAGCAGCTCAAAAGCGGGGGGGCCCTACAATGAGCAGTTCTTC. This chain connects TRBV7-2 to TRBJ2-1; 10 bases line up with TRBD2. The junction had 5 bases not matched to a gene; V was cut back by 4 bases and J by 2 bases. CDR1 and CDR2 (germline): SGHTA, FQGNSA. The CDR3 runs to 16 residues.

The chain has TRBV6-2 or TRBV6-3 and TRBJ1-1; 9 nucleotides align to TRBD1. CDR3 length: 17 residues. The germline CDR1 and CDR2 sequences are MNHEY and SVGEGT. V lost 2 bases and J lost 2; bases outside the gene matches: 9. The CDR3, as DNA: TGTGCCAGCAGTTACGCCCGGACAGGGGCAAACAACACTGAAGCTTTCTTT. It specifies CASSYARTGANNTEAFF.

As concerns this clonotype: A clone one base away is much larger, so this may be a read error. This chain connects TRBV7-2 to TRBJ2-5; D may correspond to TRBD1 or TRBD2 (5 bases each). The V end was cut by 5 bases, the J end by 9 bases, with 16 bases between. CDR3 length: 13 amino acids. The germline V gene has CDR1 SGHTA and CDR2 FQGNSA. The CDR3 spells CASSARDLQAQYF. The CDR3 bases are TGTGCCAGCAGCGCCCGGGACCTCCAGGCCCAGTACTTC.

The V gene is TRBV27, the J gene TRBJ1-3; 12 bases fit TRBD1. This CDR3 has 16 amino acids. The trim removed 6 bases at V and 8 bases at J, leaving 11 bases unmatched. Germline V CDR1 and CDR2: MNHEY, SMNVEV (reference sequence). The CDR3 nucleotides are TGTGCCAGCAGCAATACCGGGACAGGGGGCAGGGACACCATATATTTT. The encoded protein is CASSNTGTGGRDTIYF.

CDR3 in amino acids: CASSLGRRVQETQYF. The DNA of the CDR3 is TGTGCCAGCAGCTTAGGCAGGAGGGTGCAAGAGACCCAGTACTTC. The chain uses TRBV7-2 and TRBJ2-5; a possible D gene is TRBD2 (6 bases). Germline CDR1 SGHTA, CDR2 FQGNSA. This CDR3 has 15 residues. V lost 1 base to trimming and J lost 2 bases, with 11 bases between them.

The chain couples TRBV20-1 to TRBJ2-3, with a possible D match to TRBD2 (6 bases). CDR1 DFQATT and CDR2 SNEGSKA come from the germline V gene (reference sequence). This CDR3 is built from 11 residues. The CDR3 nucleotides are TGCAGGCCCGAACGGGGGGATACGCAGTATTTT. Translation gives CRPERGDTQYF.

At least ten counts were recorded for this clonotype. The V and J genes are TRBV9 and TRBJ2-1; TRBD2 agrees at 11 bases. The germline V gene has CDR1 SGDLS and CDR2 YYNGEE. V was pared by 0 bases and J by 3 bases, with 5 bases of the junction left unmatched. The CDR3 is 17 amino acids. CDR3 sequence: CASSVVASGGYYNEQFF. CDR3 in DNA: TGTGCCAGCAGCGTAGTTGCTAGCGGGGGGTACTACAATGAGCAGTTCTTC.

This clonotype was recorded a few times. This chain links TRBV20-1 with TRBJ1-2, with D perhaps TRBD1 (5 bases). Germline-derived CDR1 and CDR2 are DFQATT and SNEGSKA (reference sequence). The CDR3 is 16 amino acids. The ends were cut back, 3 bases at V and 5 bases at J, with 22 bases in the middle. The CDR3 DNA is TGCAGTGCTAGTCCCCCGGACGGTTCAGGGAAGTATGGCTACACCTTC. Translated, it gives CSASPPDGSGKYGYTF.

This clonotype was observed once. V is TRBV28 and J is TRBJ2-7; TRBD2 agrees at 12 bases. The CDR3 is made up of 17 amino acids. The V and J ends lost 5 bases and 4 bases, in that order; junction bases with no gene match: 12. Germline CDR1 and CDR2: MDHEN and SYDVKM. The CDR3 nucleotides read TGTGCCAGCAGTAAACTCTCCGGGGGACTAGCGGGTTACGAGCAGTACTTC. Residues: CASSKLSGGLAGYEQYF. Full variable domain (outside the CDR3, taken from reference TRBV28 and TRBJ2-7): DVKVTQSSRYLVKRTGEKVFLECVQDMDHENMFWYRQDPGLGLRLIYFSYDVKMKEKGDIPEGYSVSREKKERFSLILESASTNQTSMYLCASSKLSGGLAGYEQYFGPGTRLTVT.

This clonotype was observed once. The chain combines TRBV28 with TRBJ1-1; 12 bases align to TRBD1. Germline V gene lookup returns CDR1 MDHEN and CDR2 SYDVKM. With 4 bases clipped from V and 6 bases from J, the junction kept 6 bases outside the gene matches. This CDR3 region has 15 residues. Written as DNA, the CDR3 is TGTGCCAGCAGTTCCTCGGGACAGGGGGCCGCTGAAGCTTTCTTT. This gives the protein CASSSSGQGAAEAFF.